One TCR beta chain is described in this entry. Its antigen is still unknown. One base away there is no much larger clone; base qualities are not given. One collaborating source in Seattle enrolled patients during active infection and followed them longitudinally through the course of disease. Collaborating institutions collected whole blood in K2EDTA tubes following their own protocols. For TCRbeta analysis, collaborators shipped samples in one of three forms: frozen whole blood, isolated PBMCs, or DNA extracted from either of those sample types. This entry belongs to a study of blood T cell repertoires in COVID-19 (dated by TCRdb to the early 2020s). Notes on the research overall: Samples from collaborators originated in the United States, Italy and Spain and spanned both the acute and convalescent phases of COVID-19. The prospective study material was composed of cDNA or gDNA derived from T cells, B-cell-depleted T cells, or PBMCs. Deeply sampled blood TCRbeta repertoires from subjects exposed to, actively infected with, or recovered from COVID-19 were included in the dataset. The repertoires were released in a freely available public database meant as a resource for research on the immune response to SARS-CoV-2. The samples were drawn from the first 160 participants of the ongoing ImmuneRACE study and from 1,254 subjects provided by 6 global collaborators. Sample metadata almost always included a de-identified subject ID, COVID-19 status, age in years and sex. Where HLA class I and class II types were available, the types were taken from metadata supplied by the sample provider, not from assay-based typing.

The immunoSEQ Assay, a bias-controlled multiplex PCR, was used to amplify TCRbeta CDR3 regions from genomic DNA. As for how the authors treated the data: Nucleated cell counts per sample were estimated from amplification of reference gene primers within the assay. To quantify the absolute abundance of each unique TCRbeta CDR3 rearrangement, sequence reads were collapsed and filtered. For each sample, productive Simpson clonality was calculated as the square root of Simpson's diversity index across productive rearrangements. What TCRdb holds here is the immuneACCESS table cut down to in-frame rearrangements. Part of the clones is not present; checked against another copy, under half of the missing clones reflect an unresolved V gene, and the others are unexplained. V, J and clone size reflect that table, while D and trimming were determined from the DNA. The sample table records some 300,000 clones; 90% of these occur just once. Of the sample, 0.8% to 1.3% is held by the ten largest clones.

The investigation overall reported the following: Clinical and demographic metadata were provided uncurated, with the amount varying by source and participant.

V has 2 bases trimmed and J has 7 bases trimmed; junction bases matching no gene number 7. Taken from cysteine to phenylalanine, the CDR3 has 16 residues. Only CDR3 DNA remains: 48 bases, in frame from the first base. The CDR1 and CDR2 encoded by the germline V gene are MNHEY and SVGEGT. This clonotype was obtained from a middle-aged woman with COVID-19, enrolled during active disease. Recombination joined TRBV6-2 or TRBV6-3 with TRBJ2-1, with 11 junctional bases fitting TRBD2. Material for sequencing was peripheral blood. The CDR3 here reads CASSYKGTSGGNEQFF. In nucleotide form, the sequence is TGTGCCAGCAGTTACAAGGGGACTAGCGGAGGAAATGAGCAGTTCTTC.